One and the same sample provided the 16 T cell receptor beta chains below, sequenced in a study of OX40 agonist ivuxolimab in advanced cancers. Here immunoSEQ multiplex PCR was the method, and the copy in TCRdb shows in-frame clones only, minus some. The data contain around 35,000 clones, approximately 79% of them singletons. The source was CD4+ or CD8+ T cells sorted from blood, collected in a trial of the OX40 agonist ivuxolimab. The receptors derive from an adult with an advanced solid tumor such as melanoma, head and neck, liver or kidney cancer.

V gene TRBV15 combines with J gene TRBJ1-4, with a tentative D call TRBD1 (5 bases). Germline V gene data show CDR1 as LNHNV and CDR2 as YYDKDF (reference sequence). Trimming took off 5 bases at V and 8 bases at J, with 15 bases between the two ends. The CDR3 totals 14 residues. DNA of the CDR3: TGTGCCACCAGCGGCCTACGGGACGACGAAAAACTGTTTTTT. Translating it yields CATSGLRDDEKLFF.

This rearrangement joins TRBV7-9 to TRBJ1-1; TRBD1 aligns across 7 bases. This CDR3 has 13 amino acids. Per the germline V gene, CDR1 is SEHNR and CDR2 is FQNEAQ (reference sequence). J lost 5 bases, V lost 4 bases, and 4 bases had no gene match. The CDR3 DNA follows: TGTGCCAGCAGCTCGAGACAGGGTACTGAAGCTTTCTTT. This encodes CASSSRQGTEAFF.

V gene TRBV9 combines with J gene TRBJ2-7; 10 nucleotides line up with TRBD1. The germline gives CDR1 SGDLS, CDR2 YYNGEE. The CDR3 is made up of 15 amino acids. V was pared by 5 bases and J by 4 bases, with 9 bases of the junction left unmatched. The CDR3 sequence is CASSRQGANAYEQYF. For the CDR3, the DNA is TGTGCCAGCAGTAGACAGGGGGCGAACGCGTACGAGCAGTACTTC.

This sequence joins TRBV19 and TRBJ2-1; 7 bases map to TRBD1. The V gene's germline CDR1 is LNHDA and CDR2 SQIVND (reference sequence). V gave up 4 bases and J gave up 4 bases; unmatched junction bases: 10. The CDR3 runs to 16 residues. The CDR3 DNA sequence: TGTGCCAGTAGTACATCGCACAGGGGCCGATACAATGAGCAGTTCTTC. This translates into CASSTSHRGRYNEQFF.

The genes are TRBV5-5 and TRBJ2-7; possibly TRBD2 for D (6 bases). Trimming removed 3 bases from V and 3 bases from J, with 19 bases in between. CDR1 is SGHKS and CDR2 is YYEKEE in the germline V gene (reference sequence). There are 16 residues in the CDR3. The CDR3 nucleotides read TGTGCCAGCAGCTCCGCCCCGGGGGTTGGCGTCTACGAGCAGTACTTC. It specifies CASSSAPGVGVYEQYF.

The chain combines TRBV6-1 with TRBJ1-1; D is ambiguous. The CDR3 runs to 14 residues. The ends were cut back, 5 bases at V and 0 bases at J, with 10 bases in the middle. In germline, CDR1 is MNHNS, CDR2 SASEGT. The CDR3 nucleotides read TGTGCCAGCAGTCCGCGGAGGATGAACACTGAAGCTTTCTTT. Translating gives CASSPRRMNTEAFF.

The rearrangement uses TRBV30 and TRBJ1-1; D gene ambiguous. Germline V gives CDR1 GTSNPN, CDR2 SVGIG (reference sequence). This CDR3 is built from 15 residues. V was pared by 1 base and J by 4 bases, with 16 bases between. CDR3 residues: CAWSEWVGGGTEAFF. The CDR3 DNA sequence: TGTGCCTGGAGTGAATGGGTAGGCGGCGGCACTGAAGCTTTCTTT.

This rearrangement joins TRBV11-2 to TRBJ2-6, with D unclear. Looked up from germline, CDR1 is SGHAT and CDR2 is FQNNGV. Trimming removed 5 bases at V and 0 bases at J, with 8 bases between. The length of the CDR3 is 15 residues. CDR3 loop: CASSQSFSGANVLTF. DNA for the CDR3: TGTGCCAGCAGCCAGTCGTTCTCTGGGGCCAACGTCCTGACTTTC.

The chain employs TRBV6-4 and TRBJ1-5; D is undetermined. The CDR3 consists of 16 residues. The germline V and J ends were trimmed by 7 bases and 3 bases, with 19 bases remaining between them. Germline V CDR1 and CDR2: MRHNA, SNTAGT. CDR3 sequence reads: CASTEERLLPNQPQHF. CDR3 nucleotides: TGTGCCAGCACCGAGGAGAGGCTCCTTCCCAATCAGCCCCAGCATTTT.

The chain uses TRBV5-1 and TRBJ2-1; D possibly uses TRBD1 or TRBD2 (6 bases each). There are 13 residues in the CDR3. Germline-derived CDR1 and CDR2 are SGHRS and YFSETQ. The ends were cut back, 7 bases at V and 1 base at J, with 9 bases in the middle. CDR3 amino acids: CASGGPSYNEQFF. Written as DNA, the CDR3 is TGCGCCAGCGGGGGGCCGTCCTACAATGAGCAGTTCTTC.

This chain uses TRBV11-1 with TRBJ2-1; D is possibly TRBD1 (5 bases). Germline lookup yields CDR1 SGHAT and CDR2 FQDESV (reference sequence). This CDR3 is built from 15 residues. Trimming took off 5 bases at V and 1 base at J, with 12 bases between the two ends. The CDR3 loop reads CASSVGAGSYNEQFF. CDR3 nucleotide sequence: TGTGCCAGCAGCGTAGGGGCAGGTTCCTACAATGAGCAGTTCTTC.

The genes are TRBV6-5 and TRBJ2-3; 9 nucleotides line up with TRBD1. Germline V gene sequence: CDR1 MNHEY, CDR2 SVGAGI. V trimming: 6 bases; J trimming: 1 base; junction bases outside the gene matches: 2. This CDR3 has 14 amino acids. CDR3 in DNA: TGTGCCAGCAGCCGGACAGGGGGCACAGATACGCAGTATTTT. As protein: CASSRTGGTDTQYF.

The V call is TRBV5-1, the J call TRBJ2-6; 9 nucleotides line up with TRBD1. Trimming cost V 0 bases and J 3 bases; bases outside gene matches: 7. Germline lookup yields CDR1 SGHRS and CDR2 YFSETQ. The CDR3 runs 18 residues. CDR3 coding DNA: TGCGCCAGCAGCTTGGGCTGGACAGGGGCTTATGGGGCCAACGTCCTGACTTTC. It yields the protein CASSLGWTGAYGANVLTF.

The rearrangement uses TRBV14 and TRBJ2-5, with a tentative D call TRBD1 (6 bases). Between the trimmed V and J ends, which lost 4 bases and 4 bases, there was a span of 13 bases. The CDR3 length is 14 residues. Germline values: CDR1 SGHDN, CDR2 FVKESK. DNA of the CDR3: TGTGCCAGCAGCCCTCTTACAGGGTTAGAGACCCAGTACTTC. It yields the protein CASSPLTGLETQYF.

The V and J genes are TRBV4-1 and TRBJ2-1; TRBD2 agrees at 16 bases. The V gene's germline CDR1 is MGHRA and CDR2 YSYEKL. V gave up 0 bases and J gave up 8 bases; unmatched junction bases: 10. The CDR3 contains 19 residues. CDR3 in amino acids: CASSQEVGLAGGYLDEQFF. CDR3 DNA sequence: TGCGCCAGCAGCCAAGAGGTGGGACTAGCGGGGGGGTATCTAGATGAGCAGTTCTTC.

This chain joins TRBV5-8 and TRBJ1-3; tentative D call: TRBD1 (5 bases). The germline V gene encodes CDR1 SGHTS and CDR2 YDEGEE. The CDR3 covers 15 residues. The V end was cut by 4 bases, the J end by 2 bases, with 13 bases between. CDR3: CASSQRGAAGNTIYF. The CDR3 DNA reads TGTGCCAGCAGCCAGAGGGGAGCTGCTGGAAACACCATATATTTT.